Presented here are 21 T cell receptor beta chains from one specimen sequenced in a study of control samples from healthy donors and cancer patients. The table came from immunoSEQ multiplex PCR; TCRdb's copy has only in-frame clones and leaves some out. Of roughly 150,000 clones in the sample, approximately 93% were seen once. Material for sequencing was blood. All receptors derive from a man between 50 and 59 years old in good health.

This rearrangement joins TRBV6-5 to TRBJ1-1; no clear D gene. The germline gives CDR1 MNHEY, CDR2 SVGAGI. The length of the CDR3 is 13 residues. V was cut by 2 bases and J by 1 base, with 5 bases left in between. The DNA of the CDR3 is TGTGCCAGCAGTTACGATCGGAACACTGAAGCTTTCTTT. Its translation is CASSYDRNTEAFF.

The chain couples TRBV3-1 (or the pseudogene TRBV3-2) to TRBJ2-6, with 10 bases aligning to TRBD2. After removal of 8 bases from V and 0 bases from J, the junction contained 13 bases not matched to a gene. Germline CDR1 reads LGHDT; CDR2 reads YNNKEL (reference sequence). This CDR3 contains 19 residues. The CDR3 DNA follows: TGTGCCAGCGGAGGGTTGACTAGCGGGTTCTCCTCTGGGGCCAACGTCCTGACTTTC. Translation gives CASGGLTSGFSSGANVLTF.

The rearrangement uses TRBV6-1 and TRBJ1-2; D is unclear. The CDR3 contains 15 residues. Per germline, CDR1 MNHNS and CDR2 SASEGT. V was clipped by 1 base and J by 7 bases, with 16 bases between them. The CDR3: CASSEGALGIGGYTF. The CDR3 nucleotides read TGTGCCAGCAGTGAAGGGGCGTTGGGGATCGGTGGCTACACCTTC.

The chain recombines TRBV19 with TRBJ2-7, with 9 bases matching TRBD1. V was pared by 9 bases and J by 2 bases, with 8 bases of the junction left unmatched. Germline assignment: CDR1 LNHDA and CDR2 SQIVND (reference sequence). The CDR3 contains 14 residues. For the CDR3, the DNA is TGTGCCAGCCAAACCGGGACAGGGCCCTACGAGCAGTACTTC. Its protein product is CASQTGTGPYEQYF.

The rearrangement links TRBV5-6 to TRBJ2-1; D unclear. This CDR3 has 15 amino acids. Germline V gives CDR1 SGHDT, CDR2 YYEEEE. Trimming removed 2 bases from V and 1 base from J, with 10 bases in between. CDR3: CASSFRGPSYNEQFF. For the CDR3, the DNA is TGTGCCAGCAGCTTTCGAGGACCGTCCTACAATGAGCAGTTCTTC.

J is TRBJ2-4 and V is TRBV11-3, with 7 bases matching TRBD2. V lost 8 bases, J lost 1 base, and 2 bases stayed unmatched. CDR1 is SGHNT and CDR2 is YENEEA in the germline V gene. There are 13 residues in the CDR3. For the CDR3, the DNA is TGTGCCAGCGCGGGAGAGGCCAAAAACATTCAGTACTTC. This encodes CASAGEAKNIQYF.

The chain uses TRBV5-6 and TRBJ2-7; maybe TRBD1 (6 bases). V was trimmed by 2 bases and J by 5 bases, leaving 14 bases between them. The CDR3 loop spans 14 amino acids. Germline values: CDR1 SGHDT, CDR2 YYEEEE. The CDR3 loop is CASSLWGLGNEQYF. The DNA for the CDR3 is TGTGCCAGCAGCTTATGGGGGCTTGGGAACGAGCAGTACTTC.

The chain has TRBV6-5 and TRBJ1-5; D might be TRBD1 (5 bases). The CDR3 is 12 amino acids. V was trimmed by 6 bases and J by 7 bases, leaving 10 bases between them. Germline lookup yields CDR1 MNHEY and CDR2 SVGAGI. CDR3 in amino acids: CASRETAQPQHF. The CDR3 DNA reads TGTGCCAGCAGAGAGACAGCACAGCCCCAGCATTTT.

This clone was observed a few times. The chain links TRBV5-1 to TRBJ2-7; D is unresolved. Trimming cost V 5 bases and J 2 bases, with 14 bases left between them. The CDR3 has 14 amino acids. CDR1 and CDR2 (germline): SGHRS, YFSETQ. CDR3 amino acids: CASRYGSGPYEQYF. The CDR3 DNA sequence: TGCGCCAGCAGGTATGGTAGTGGACCCTACGAGCAGTACTTC. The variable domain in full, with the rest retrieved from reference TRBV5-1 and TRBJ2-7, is KAGVTQTPRYLIKTRGQQVTLSCSPISGHRSVSWYQQTPGQGLQFLFEYFSETQRNKGNFPGRFSGRQFSNSRSEMNVSTLELGDSALYLCASRYGSGPYEQYFGPGTRLTVT.

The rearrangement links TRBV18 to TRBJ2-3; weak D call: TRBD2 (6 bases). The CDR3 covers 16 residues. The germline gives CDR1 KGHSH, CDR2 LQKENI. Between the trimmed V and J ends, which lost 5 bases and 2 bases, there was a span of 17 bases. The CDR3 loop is CASSKAPGLDTDTQYF. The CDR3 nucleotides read TGTGCCAGCTCAAAGGCCCCGGGACTTGACACAGATACGCAGTATTTT.

CDR3 coding DNA: TGTGCCAGCAGTAGGGAGGTTAGCTACACCTTC. This sequence encodes CASSREVSYTF. This chain connects TRBV2 to TRBJ1-2; D unresolved. The length of the CDR3 is 11 residues. Germline CDR1 SNHLY, CDR2 FYNNEI. Trimming took off 5 bases at V and 9 bases at J, with 10 bases between the two ends.

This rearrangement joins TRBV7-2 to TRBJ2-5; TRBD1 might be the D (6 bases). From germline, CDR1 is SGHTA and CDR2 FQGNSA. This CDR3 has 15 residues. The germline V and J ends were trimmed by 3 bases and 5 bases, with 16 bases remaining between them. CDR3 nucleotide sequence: TGTGCCAGCAGCTTCTCTACAGGGCCCTGGGAGACCCAGTACTTC. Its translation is CASSFSTGPWETQYF.

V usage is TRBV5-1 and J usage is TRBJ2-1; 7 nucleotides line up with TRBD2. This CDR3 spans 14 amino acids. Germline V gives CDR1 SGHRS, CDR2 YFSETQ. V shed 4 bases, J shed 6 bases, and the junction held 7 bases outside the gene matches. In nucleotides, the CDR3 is TGCGCCAGCAGCACTAGCGTAAATCCCAATGAGCAGTTCTTC. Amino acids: CASSTSVNPNEQFF.

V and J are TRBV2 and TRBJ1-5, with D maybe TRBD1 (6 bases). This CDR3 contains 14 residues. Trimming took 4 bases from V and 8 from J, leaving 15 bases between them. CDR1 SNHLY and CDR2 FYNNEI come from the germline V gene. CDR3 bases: TGTGCCAGCAGTGTCTCGGGGGGCGGGAAGCCCCAGCATTTT. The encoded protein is CASSVSGGGKPQHF. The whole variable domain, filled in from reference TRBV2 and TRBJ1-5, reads EPEVTQTPSHQVTQMGQEVILRCVPISNHLYFYWYRQILGQKVEFLVSFYNNEISEKSEIFDDQFSVERPDGSNFTLKIRSTKLEDSAMYFCASSVSGGGKPQHFGDGTRLSIL.

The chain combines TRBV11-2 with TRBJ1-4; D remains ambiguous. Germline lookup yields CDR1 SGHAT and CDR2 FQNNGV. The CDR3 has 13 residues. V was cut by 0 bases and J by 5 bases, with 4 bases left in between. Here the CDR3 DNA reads TGTGCCAGCAGCTTAGATCGGAATGAAAAACTGTTTTTT. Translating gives CASSLDRNEKLFF.

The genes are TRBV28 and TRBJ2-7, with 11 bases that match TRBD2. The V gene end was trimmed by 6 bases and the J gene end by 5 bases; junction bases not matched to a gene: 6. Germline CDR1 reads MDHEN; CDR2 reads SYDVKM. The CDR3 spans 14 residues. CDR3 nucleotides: TGTGCCAGCAGATTAGCGGGAGGGGGCAACGAGCAGTACTTC. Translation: CASRLAGGGNEQYF.

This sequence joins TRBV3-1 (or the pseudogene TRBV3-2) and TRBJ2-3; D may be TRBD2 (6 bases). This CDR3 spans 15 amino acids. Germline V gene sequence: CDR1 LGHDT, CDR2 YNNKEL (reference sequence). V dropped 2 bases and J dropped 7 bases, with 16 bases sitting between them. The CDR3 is CASSQLDRGRHTQYF. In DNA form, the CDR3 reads TGTGCCAGCAGCCAACTTGACCGGGGGAGGCATACGCAGTATTTT.

CDR3 sequence reads: CASSVPESGDTGELFF. CDR3 DNA: TGTGCCAGCAGCGTACCCGAATCTGGGGACACCGGGGAGCTGTTTTTT. The rearrangement joins TRBV9 to TRBJ2-2; the D is unclear. The CDR3 contains 16 residues. Germline CDR1 SGDLS, CDR2 YYNGEE. The V gene lost 1 base and the J gene lost 3 bases, with 13 bases spanning the gap.

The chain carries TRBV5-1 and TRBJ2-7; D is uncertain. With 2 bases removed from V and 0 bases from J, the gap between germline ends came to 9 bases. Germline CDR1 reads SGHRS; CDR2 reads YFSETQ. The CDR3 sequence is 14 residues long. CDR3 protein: CASSFDDFSYEQYF. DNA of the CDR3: TGCGCCAGCAGCTTTGATGATTTCTCCTACGAGCAGTACTTC.

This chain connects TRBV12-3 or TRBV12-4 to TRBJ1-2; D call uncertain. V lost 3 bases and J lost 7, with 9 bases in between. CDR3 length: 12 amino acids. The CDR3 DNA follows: TGTGCCAGCAGTTTTAGTTCCTTTGGCTACACCTTC. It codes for CASSFSSFGYTF.

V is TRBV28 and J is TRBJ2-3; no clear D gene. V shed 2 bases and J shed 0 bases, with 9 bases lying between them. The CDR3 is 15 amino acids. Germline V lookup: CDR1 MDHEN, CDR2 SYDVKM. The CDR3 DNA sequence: TGTGCCAGCAGTTTACCCCCTAAGAGCACAGATACGCAGTATTTT. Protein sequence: CASSLPPKSTDTQYF.